This entry features one TCR beta chain sequence. CDR1 is MNHNS, CDR2 SASEGT, per germline. V gave up 2 bases and J gave up 1 base, with 9 bases separating them. The CDR3 has 14 amino acids. The data belong to a study of OX40 agonist ivuxolimab in advanced cancers. Study in general: In this trial design, patients received ivuxolimab intravenously at 0.01 to 10 mg/kg every 2 weeks. Partial responses were achieved by three patients: one hepatocellular carcinoma, two cutaneous melanoma.

The assay was immunoSEQ multiplex PCR, and TCRdb's table has in-frame clones only and misses some. The profile shows tens of thousands of clones, about 90% of them singletons. The material sequenced was CD4+ or CD8+ T cells sorted from blood, taken in a trial of the OX40 agonist ivuxolimab. The chain employs TRBV6-1 and TRBJ2-7, with D unresolved. The TCR comes from an adult with an advanced solid tumor such as melanoma, head and neck, liver or kidney cancer. CDR3 nucleotides: TGTGCCAGCAGTGAAAATCAGTTATCCTACGAGCAGTACTTC. Protein: CASSENQLSYEQYF.